This T cell receptor (beta chain) derives from a study of blood T cell repertoires in COVID-19. Overall study context: Samples taken during acute and convalescent COVID-19 were collected in the United States, Italy and Spain. Nucleic acid was either cDNA or gDNA, and it came from T cells, B-cell-depleted T cells, or PBMCs.

V shed 2 bases and J shed 0 bases, with 14 bases lying between them. Germline CDR1 KGHSH, CDR2 LQKENI. The CDR3 is made up of 18 amino acids. In the original processing: Nucleated cell number was recorded as an estimate derived from reference gene primer amplification. TCRdb's copy holds only in-frame clones and misses some; the assay was immunoSEQ multiplex PCR. V and J calls and clone size are copied from that table; D and trimming were computed from the DNA. The data show about 100,000 clones, about 83% seen once. J is TRBJ2-6 and V is TRBV18, with D possibly being TRBD2 (5 bases). The receptor was isolated from a human donor in a cohort sampled during active COVID-19. Sequencing was carried out using peripheral blood. CDR3 residues: CASSPSRGAASGANVLTF. DNA for the CDR3: TGTGCCAGCTCACCATCTCGCGGAGCGGCCTCTGGGGCCAACGTCCTGACTTTC.